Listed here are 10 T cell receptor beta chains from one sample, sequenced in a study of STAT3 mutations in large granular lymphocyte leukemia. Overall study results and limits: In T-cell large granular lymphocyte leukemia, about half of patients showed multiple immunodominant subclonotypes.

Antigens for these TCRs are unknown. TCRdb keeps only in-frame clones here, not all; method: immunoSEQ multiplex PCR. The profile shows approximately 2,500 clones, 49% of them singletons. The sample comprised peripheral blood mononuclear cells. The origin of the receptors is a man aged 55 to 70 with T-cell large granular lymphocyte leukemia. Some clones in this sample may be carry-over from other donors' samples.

CDR3 in DNA: TGCGCCAGCAGCTTGGGTTTTGGGCAGGGAGGGGAGCAGTACTTC. Encoded protein: CASSLGFGQGGEQYF. V and J are TRBV5-1 and TRBJ2-7; 7 bases are shared with TRBD2. This CDR3 has 15 amino acids. Losses at the gene ends were 0 bases for V and 7 bases for J; bases not matched to a gene: 10. Germline V gene lookup returns CDR1 SGHRS and CDR2 YFSETQ.

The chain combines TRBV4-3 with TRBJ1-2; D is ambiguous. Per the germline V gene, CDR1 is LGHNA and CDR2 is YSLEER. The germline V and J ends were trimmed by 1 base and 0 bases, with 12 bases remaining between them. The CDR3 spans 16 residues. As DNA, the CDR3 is TGCGCCAGCAGCCAAGCCTCGACCAAGGCTAACTATGGCTACACCTTC. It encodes CASSQASTKANYGYTF.

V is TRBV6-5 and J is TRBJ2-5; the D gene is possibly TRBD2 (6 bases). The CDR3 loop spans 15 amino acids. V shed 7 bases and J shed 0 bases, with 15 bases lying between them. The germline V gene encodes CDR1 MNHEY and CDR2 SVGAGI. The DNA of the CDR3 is TGTGCCAGCACGCGGGGACCGACAAACCAAGAGACCCAGTACTTC. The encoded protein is CASTRGPTNQETQYF.

The CDR3 is CASSQDWSSTDTQYF. CDR3 sequence (DNA): TGCGCCAGCAGCCAAGACTGGAGTAGTACAGATACGCAGTATTTT. The chain links TRBV4-3 to TRBJ2-3; D unresolved. The CDR3 sequence is 15 residues long. V dropped 0 bases and J dropped 3 bases, with 10 bases sitting between them. Germline assignment: CDR1 LGHNA and CDR2 YSLEER.

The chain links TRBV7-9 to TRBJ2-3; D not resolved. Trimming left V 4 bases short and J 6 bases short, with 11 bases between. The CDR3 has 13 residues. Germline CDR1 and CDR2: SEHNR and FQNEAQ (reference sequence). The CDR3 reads CASSSDVRDTQYF. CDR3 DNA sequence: TGTGCCAGCAGCTCGGACGTCAGGGATACGCAGTATTTT.

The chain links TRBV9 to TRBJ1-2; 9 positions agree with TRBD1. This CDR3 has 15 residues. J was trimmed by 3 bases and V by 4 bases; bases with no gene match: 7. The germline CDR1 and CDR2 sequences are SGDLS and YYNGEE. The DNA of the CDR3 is TGTGCCAGCAGCTACCCGGGACAGGGAGACTATGGCTACACCTTC. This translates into CASSYPGQGDYGYTF.

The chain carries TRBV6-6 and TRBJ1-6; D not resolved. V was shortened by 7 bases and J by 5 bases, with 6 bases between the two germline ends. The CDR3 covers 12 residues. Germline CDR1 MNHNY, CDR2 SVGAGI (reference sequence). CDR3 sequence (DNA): TGTGCCAGCACCAGAGATAATTCACCCCTCCACTTT. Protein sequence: CASTRDNSPLHF.

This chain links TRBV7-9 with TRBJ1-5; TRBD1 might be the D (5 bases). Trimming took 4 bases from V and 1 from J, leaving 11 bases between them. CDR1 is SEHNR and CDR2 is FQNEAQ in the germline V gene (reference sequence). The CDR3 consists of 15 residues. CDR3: CASSSLQASNQPQHF. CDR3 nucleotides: TGTGCCAGCAGCTCACTACAGGCGAGCAATCAGCCCCAGCATTTT.

This chain's CDR3 is CASSWLAHSSTDTQYF. CDR3 nucleotide sequence: TGTGCCAGCAGCTGGCTAGCACATTCTAGCACAGATACGCAGTATTTT. The gene calls are TRBV13 and TRBJ2-3; D is perhaps TRBD2 (5 bases). Trimming took off 4 bases at V and 0 bases at J, with 14 bases between the two ends. Germline CDR1 PRHDT, CDR2 FYEKMQ (reference sequence). The CDR3 runs to 16 residues.

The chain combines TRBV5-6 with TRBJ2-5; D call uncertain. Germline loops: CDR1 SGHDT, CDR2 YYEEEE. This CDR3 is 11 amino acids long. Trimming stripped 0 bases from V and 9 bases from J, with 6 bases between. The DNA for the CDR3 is TGTGCCAGCAGCTTGGGAGGTCCCCAGTACTTC. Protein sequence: CASSLGGPQYF.